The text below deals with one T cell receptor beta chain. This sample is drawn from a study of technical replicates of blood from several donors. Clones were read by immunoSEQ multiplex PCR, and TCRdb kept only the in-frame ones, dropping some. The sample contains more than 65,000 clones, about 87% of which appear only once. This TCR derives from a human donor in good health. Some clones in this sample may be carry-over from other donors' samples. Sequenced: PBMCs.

The CDR3 loop reads CASSLGLSDTQYF. The CDR3 DNA reads TGTGCCAGCAGCTTAGGTCTCTCAGATACGCAGTATTTT. The chain has TRBV7-6 and TRBJ2-3; no clear D. CDR1 is SGHVS and CDR2 is FNYEAQ in the germline V gene. This CDR3 has 13 amino acids. Trimming removed 1 base at V and 4 bases at J, with 6 bases between.